Given below is one TCR beta chain in context. The entry originates in a study of T-cell reconstitution after alpha-beta-depleted transplantation in children. The CDR3 runs 17 residues. The trim removed 0 bases at V and 6 bases at J, leaving 9 bases unmatched. CDR1 LGHDT and CDR2 YNNKEL come from the germline V gene (reference sequence). TCRbeta library construction was performed incorporating unique molecular identifiers. Each CDR3 protein gets one entry after TCRdb re-called the PCR reads with MiXCR. Of hundreds of thousands of distinct CDR3 sequences listed, around 12% are singletons. The chain uses TRBV3-1 and TRBJ2-2; 8 bases fit TRBD1. This material consisted of PBMCs from the stem cell graft donor, taken from the stem cell graft. This clonotype was sampled from a human donor who donated a stem cell graft to a child with acute lymphoblastic leukemia. CDR3 coding DNA: TGTGCCAGCAGCCAAGAGGGCCAGGGGGCTAACCCCGGGGAGCTGTTTTTT. As protein: CASSQEGQGANPGELFF. Combining the CDR3 with reference TRBV3-1 and TRBJ2-2 gives the whole variable domain DTAVSQTPKYLVTQMGNDKSIKCEQNLGHDTMYWYKQDSKKFLKIMFSYNNKELIINETVPNRFSPKSPDKAHLNLHINSLELGDSAVYFCASSQEGQGANPGELFFGEGSRLTVL.